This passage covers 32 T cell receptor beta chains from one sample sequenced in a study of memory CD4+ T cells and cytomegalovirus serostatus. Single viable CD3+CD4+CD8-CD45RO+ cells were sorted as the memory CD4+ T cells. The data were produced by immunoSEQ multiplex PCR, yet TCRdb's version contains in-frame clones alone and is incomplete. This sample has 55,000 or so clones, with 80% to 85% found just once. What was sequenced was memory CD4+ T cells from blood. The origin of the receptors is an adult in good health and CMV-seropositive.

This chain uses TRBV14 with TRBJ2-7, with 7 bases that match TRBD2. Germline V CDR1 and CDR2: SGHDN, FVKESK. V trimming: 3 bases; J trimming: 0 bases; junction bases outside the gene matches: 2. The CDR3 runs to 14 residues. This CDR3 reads CASSQGRASYEQYF. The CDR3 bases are TGTGCCAGCAGCCAGGGGAGGGCCTCCTACGAGCAGTACTTC.

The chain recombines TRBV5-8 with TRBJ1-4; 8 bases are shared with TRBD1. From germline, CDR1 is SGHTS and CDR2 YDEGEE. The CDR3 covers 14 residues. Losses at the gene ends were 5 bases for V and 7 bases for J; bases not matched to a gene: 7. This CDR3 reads CASRLDREGEKLFF. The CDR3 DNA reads TGTGCCAGCAGACTGGACAGGGAGGGTGAAAAACTGTTTTTT.

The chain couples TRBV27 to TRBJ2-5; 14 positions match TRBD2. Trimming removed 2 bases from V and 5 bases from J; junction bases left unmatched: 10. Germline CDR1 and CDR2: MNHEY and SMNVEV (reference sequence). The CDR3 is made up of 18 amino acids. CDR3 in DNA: TGTGCCAGCAGTTTACGGGGGACTAGCGGGAGTATAGAGGAGACCCAGTACTTC. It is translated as CASSLRGTSGSIEETQYF.

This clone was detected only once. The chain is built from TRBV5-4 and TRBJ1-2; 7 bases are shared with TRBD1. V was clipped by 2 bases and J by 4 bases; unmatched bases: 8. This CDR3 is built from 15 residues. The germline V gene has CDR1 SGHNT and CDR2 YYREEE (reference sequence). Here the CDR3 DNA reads TGTGCCAGCAGCTTCATCCGAGGGGGCGGCTATGGCTACACCTTC. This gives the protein CASSFIRGGGYGYTF.

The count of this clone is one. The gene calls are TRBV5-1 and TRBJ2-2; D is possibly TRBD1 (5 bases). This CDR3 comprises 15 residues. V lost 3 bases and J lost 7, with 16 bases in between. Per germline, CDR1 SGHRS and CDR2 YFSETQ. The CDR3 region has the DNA TGCGCCAGCAGCTCGTCTTCAGGGTTTCACGGGGAGCTGTTTTTT. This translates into CASSSSSGFHGELFF.

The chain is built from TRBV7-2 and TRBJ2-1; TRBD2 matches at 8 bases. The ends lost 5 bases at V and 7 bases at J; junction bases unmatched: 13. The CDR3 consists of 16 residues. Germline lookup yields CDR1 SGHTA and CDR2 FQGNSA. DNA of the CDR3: TGTGCCAGCAGCGGTCTTGGCGGGGGGTTCCTTAATGAGCAGTTCTTC. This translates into CASSGLGGGFLNEQFF.

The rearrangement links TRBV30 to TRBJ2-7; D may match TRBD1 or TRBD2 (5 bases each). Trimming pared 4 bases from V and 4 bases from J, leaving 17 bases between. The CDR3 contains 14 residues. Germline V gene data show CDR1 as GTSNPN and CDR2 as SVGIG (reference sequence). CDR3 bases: TGTGCCTGGACCCCCCGGGGAAGGGGTTACGAGCAGTACTTC. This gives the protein CAWTPRGRGYEQYF. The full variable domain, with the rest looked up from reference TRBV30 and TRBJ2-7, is SQTIHQWPATLVQPVGSPLSLECTVEGTSNPNLYWYRQAAGRGLQLLFYSVGIGQISSEVPQNLSASRPQDRQFILSSKKLLLSDSGFYLCAWTPRGRGYEQYFGPGTRLTVT.

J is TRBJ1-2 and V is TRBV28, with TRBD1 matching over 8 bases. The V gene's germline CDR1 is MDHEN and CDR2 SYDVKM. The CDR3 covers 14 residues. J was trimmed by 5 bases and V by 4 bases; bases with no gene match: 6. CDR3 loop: CASSSRQGQYGYTF. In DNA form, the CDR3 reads TGTGCCAGCAGTTCCCGACAGGGGCAGTATGGCTACACCTTC.

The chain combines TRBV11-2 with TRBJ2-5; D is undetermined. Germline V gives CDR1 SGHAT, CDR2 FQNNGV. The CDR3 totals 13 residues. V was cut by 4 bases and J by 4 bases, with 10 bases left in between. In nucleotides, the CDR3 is TGTGCCAGCAGCTCGCCCCCGCCAGAGACCCAGTACTTC. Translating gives CASSSPPPETQYF.

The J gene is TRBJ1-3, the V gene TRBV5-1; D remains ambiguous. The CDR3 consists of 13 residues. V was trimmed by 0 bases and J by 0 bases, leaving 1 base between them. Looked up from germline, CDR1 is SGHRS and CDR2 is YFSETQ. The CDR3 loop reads CASSLGSGNTIYF. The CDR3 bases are TGCGCCAGCAGCTTGGGCTCTGGAAACACCATATATTTT.

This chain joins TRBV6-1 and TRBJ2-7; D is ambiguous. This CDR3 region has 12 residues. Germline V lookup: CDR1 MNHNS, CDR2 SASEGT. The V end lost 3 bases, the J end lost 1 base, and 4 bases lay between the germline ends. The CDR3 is CASSDISYEQYF. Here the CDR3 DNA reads TGTGCCAGCAGTGACATTTCCTACGAGCAGTACTTC.

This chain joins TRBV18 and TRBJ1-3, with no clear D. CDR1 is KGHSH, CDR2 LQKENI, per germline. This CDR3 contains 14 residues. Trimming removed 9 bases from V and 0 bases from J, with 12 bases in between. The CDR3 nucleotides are TGTGCCAGTGGAGAGTTCAGCTCTGGAAACACCATATATTTT. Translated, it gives CASGEFSSGNTIYF.

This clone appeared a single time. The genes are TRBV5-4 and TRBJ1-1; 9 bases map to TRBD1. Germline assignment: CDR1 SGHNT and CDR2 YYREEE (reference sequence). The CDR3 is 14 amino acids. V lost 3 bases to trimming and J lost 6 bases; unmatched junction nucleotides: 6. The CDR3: CASSYRGQVSEAFF. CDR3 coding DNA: TGTGCCAGCAGCTACAGGGGGCAAGTCTCTGAAGCTTTCTTT.

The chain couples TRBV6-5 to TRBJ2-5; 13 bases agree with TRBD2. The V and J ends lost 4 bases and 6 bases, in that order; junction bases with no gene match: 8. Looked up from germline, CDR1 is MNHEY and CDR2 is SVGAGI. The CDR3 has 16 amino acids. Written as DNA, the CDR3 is TGTGCCAGCAGTTCTCGGACTAGCGGGAGAGAGAAGACCCAGTACTTC. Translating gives CASSSRTSGREKTQYF.

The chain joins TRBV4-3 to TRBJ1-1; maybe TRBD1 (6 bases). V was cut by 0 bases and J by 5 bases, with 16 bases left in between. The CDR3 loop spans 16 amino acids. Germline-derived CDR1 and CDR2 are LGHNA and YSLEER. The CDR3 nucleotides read TGCGCCAGCAGCCAAGATTCGGGGGGGGCGGGAACTGAAGCTTTCTTT. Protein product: CASSQDSGGAGTEAFF.

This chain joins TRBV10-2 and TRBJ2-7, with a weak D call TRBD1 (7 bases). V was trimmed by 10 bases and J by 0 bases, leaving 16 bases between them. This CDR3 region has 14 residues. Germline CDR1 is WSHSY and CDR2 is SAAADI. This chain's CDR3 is CATTRGAASYEQYF. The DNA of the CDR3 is TGCGCCACCACCAGGGGGGCAGCCTCCTACGAGCAGTACTTC.

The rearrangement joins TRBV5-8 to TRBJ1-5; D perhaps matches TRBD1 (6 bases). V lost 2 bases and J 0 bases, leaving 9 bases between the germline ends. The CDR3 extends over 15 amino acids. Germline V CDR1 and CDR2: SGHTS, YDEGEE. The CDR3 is CASSFRGSSNQPQHF. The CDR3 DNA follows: TGTGCCAGCAGCTTCAGGGGATCTAGCAATCAGCCCCAGCATTTT.

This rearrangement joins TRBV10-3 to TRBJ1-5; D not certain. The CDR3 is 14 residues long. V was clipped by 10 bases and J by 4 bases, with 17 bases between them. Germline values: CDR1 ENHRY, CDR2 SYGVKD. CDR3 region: CATSAEASNQPQHF. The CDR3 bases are TGTGCCACCTCCGCAGAAGCCTCAAATCAGCCCCAGCATTTT.

CDR3: CASSIVPSEAFF. DNA for the CDR3: TGTGCCAGTAGTATAGTCCCATCCGAAGCTTTCTTT. This chain joins TRBV19 and TRBJ1-1; no reliable D call. From germline, CDR1 is LNHDA and CDR2 SQIVND (reference sequence). V was pared by 1 base and J by 8 bases, with 8 bases between. The CDR3 consists of 12 residues.

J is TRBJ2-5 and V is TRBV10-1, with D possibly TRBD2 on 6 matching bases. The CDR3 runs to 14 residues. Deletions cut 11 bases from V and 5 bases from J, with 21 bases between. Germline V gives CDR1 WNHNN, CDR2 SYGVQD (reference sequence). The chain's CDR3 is CARPGVLQPETQYF. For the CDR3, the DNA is TGCGCCCGGCCGGGGGTACTCCAACCGGAGACCCAGTACTTC.

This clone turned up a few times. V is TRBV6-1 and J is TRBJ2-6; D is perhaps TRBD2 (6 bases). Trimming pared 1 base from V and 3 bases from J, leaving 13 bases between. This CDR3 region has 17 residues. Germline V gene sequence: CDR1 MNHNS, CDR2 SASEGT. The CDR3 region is CASSEGFEGGGANVLTF. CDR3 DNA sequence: TGTGCCAGCAGTGAAGGGTTTGAGGGAGGTGGGGCCAACGTCCTGACTTTC.

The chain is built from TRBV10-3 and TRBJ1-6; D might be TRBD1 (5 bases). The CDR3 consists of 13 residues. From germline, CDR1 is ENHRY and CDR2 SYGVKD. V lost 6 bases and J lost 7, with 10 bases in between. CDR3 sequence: CAISRDLNSPLHF. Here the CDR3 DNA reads TGTGCCATCAGCCGGGACTTAAATTCACCCCTCCACTTT.

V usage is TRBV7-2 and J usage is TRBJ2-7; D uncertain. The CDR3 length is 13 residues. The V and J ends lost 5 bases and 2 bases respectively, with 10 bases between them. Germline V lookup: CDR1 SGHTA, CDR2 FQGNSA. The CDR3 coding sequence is TGTGCCAGCAGCCCATCAAATACCTACGAGCAGTACTTC. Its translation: CASSPSNTYEQYF.

CDR3 DNA sequence: TGCGCCAGCAGCCAACCGGGGACTAGTAGGTATACGCAGTATTTT. Its protein is CASSQPGTSRYTQYF. The chain couples TRBV4-1 to TRBJ2-3, with 8 bases that match TRBD2. With 2 bases clipped from V and 7 bases from J, the junction kept 8 bases outside the gene matches. The V gene's germline CDR1 is MGHRA and CDR2 YSYEKL. This CDR3 region has 15 residues.

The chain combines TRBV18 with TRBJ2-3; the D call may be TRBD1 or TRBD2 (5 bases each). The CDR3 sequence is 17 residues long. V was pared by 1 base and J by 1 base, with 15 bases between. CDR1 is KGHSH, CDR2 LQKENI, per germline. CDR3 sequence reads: CASSPLPGQGRTDTQYF. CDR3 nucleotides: TGTGCCAGCTCACCACTCCCCGGGCAGGGACGCACAGATACGCAGTATTTT.

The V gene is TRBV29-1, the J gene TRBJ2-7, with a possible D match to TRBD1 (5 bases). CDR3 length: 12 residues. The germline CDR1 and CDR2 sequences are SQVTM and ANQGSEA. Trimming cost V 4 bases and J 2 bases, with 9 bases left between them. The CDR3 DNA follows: TGCAGCGTTGTCCTGGGGCCCTACGAGCAGTACTTC. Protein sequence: CSVVLGPYEQYF.

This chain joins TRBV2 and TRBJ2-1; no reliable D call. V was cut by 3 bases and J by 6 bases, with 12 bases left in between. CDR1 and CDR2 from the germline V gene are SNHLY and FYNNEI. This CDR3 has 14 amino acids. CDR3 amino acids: CASSDRMATNEQFF. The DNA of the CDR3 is TGTGCCAGCAGTGACCGGATGGCCACCAATGAGCAGTTCTTC. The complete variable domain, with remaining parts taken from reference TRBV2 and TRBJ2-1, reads EPEVTQTPSHQVTQMGQEVILRCVPISNHLYFYWYRQILGQKVEFLVSFYNNEISEKSEIFDDQFSVERPDGSNFTLKIRSTKLEDSAMYFCASSDRMATNEQFFGPGTRLTVL.

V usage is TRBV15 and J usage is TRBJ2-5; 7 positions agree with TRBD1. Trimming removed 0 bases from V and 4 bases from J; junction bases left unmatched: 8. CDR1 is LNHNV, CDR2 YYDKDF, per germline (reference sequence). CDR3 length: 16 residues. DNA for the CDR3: TGTGCCACCAGCAGAGATTTAGGAAGGGGGCTAGAGACCCAGTACTTC. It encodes CATSRDLGRGLETQYF.

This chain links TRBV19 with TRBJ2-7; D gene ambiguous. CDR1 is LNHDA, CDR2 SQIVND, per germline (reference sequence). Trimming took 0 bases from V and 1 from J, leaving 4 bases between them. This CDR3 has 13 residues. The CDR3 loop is CASSIEWSYEQYF. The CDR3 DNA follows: TGTGCCAGTAGTATAGAGTGGTCCTACGAGCAGTACTTC. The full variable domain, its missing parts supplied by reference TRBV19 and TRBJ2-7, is DGGITQSPKYLFRKEGQNVTLSCEQNLNHDAMYWYRQDPGQGLRLIYYSQIVNDFQKGDIAEGYSVSREKKESFPLTVTSAQKNPTAFYLCASSIEWSYEQYFGPGTRLTVT.

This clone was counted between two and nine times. The CDR3 coding sequence is TGTGCCTGGAGTTTCCAGACCCCTCCGAGCTGGGGCTACACCTTC. Translated, it gives CAWSFQTPPSWGYTF. V and J are TRBV30 and TRBJ1-2; D not certain. CDR1 is GTSNPN, CDR2 SVGIG, per germline (reference sequence). This CDR3 is built from 15 residues. The germline V and J ends were trimmed by 2 bases and 8 bases, with 21 bases remaining between them.

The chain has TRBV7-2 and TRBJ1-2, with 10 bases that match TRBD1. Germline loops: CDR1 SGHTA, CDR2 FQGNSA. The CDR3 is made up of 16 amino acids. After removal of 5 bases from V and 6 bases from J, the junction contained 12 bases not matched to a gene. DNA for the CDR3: TGTGCCAGCAGCCTAGGGACAGGGGCCGCTGTTGATGGCTACACCTTC. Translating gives CASSLGTGAAVDGYTF.

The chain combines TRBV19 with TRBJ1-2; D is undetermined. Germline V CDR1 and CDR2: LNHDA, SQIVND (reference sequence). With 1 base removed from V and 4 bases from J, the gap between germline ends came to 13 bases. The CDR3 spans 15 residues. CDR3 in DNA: TGTGCCAGTAGTATAGCTGACCCGACCCGCTATGGCTACACCTTC. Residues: CASSIADPTRYGYTF.